A selection of T cell receptor beta chains follows, all from one sample in a study of T-cell memory formation after mild COVID-19. TCRdb passed the 5' RACE reads through MiXCR, listing each CDR3 protein once. This table has approximately 100,000 distinct CDR3 sequences, approximately 10% appearing once. Sequenced input: PBMCs or a T cell subset sorted from them (not recorded which). These receptors originate from a man aged 18 to 29 who had mild COVID-19 (a few samples of this study predate the infection). Cell type and time point are not known. Both conserved end residues are part of each CDR3. D genes are given only for firm matches. The size of a clone is reported for some rows only, either as once, few or many, or as a class for expanded clones.

v_call: TRBV7-3
d_call: NA
clone_size: few
j_call: TRBJ2-3
cdr3_nt: TGTGCCAGCAGCTACGGGGCCGCAGATACGCAGTATTTT
cdr3_aa: CASSYGAADTQYF

v_call: TRBV11-2
d_call: TRBD1
clone_size: few
j_call: TRBJ1-5
cdr3_nt: TGTGCCAGCAGCTTGGGCAGGGGGTTCAATCAGCCCCAGCATTTT
cdr3_aa: CASSLGRGFNQPQHF

v_call: TRBV30
d_call: TRBD2
clone_size: many
j_call: TRBJ2-2
cdr3_nt: TGTGCCTGGATCGAGACTAGCAGCGCCGGGGAGCTGTTTTTT
cdr3_aa: CAWIETSSAGELFF

v_call: TRBV2
d_call: TRBD2
clone_size: NA
j_call: TRBJ2-3
cdr3_nt: TGTGCCAGCAGTGATGCGGGGGGGCCTGCTTATACGCAGTATTTT
cdr3_aa: CASSDAGGPAYTQYF

v_call: TRBV4-1
d_call: NA
clone_size: few
j_call: TRBJ2-2
cdr3_nt: TGCGCCAGCAGCCAAGATATGGGAGGCGAGGCCGGGGAGCTGTTTTTT
cdr3_aa: CASSQDMGGEAGELFF

v_call: TRBV7-8
d_call: NA
clone_size: many
j_call: TRBJ1-6
cdr3_nt: TGTGCCAGCAGCTTAGGGTCGGGGGTTTGGATCGGGGGAACCTATAATTCACCCCTCCACTTT
cdr3_aa: CASSLGSGVWIGGTYNSPLHF

v_call: TRBV5-1
d_call: TRBD1
clone_size: few
j_call: TRBJ2-7
cdr3_nt: TGCGCCAGCAGCTTCACCGGGACAGGGGCCTACGAGCAGTACTTC
cdr3_aa: CASSFTGTGAYEQYF

v_call: TRBV29-1
d_call: NA
clone_size: NA
j_call: TRBJ2-2
cdr3_nt: TGCAGCGTTGAGACTGAGAACACCGGGGAGCTGTTTTTT
cdr3_aa: CSVETENTGELFF

v_call: TRBV25-1
d_call: NA
clone_size: few
j_call: TRBJ1-2
cdr3_nt: TGTGCCAGCGGATGGGGACCGGGCTATGGCTACACCTTC
cdr3_aa: CASGWGPGYGYTF

v_call: TRBV6-4
d_call: NA
clone_size: many
j_call: TRBJ2-3
cdr3_nt: TGTGCCAGCAGTGAAGAGGGGGGGCCAGATACGCAGTATTTT
cdr3_aa: CASSEEGGPDTQYF

v_call: TRBV9
d_call: NA
clone_size: few
j_call: TRBJ1-5
cdr3_nt: TGTGCCAGCAGCGCCGAGGGTACAGGGAATGAGCCCCAGCATTTT
cdr3_aa: CASSAEGTGNEPQHF

v_call: TRBV3-1
d_call: TRBD1
clone_size: many
j_call: TRBJ2-2
cdr3_nt: TGTGCCAGCAGCCGGACCGGGACAGCTTTTTCCGGGGAGCTGTTTTTT
cdr3_aa: CASSRTGTAFSGELFF

v_call: TRBV6-2/TRBV6-3
d_call: TRBD1
clone_size: many
j_call: TRBJ1-1
cdr3_nt: TGTGCCAGCAGTTTCCCGACAGGGGAGCTCTTCACTGAAGCTTTCTTT
cdr3_aa: CASSFPTGELFTEAFF

v_call: TRBV27
d_call: NA
clone_size: many
j_call: TRBJ1-5
cdr3_nt: TGTGCCAGCAGTTTAAGAGGGAGCAATCAGCCCCAGCATTTT
cdr3_aa: CASSLRGSNQPQHF

v_call: TRBV11-2
d_call: NA
clone_size: NA
j_call: TRBJ2-7
cdr3_nt: TGTGCCAGCAGCTTAGCCTCGGGGGAAGGCGACGAGCAGTACTTC
cdr3_aa: CASSLASGEGDEQYF

v_call: TRBV6-6
d_call: NA
clone_size: NA
j_call: TRBJ2-1
cdr3_nt: TGTGCCAGCACAACGACGGGGGGCGAGTTCTTC
cdr3_aa: CASTTTGGEFF

v_call: TRBV7-6
d_call: NA
clone_size: many
j_call: TRBJ2-1
cdr3_nt: TGTGCCAGCAGCCCCGACTTCTCCTCCTACAATGAGCAGTTCTTC
cdr3_aa: CASSPDFSSYNEQFF

v_call: TRBV15
d_call: NA
clone_size: NA
j_call: TRBJ2-7
cdr3_nt: TGTGCCACCAGCAGTGGGGGGGTGCGGGACAGGTCCTACGAGCAGTACTTC
cdr3_aa: CATSSGGVRDRSYEQYF

v_call: TRBV5-1
d_call: TRBD1
clone_size: NA
j_call: TRBJ1-2
cdr3_nt: TGCGCCAGCCGAGCGACAGGGATGGACTATGGCTACACCTTC
cdr3_aa: CASRATGMDYGYTF

v_call: TRBV11-2
d_call: NA
clone_size: few
j_call: TRBJ2-1
cdr3_nt: TGTGCCAGCAGTTTCCCCTTAAATGAGCAGTTCTTC
cdr3_aa: CASSFPLNEQFF

v_call: TRBV7-8
d_call: TRBD1
clone_size: NA
j_call: TRBJ1-4
cdr3_nt: TGTGCCAGCAGCGTTTACAGGGGCGATGAAAAACTGTTTTTT
cdr3_aa: CASSVYRGDEKLFF

v_call: TRBV29-1
d_call: TRBD2
clone_size: few
j_call: TRBJ2-2
cdr3_nt: TGCAGCGTTCCTACTAGCGGGGGCACCGGGGAGCTGTTTTTT
cdr3_aa: CSVPTSGGTGELFF